The 23 T cell receptor beta chains below were found in one sample sequenced in a study of blood T cell repertoires in COVID-19 (TCRdb year 2020). The library was obtained by the immunoSEQ multiplex PCR assay. The immuneACCESS repertoire file appears here via TCRdb, limited to in-frame rearrangements. These files lack a portion of the clones; in checked studies, under half of the deficit traces to unresolved V genes, and the cause of the others is not known. Within this sample are roughly 140,000 clones, with about four fifths of them counted one time only. Of the sample, around 2.1% is held by the ten largest clones. Material: peripheral blood. Source of these receptors: a man between 65 and 79 years old with acute or convalescent COVID-19.

Concerning this clone itself: Other DNA sequences in the sample encode the same CDR3. The genes are TRBV5-1 and TRBJ1-1; D remains ambiguous. V lost 4 bases to trimming and J lost 4 bases, with 14 bases between them. CDR1 and CDR2 (germline): SGHRS, YFSETQ. This CDR3 has 14 amino acids. Here the CDR3 reads CASSVTGYSTEAFF. The CDR3 nucleotides read TGCGCCAGCAGCGTGACGGGGTACAGCACTGAAGCTTTCTTT.

The rearrangement uses TRBV10-1 and TRBJ2-3, with unresolved D. The CDR3 consists of 13 residues. Trimming cost V 5 bases and J 6 bases, with 12 bases left between them. Germline CDR1 is WNHNN and CDR2 is SYGVQD (reference sequence). The CDR3 nucleotides read TGCGCCAGCAGTCCCAGGATACTCGATACGCAGTATTTT. Protein sequence: CASSPRILDTQYF.

The chain uses TRBV24-1 and TRBJ2-7; 9 nucleotides line up with TRBD1. Trimming cost V 6 bases and J 6 bases; bases outside gene matches: 8. Germline V gene data show CDR1 as KGHDR and CDR2 as SFDVKD. This CDR3 has 14 amino acids. The CDR3 DNA is TGTGCCACCAGTCGGAAACAGGGGGCGGGCGAGCAGTACTTC. Amino acids: CATSRKQGAGEQYF.

The chain joins TRBV27 to TRBJ2-2; tentatively, D is TRBD1 (9 bases). From germline, CDR1 is MNHEY and CDR2 SMNVEV (reference sequence). The V gene lost 8 bases and the J gene lost 8 bases, with 27 bases spanning the gap. The CDR3 is 17 residues long. The DNA for the CDR3 is TGTGCCAGCTTCGGGAGGGCGGGACAGGGATATCCTGGGGAGCTGTTTTTT. Amino acid sequence: CASFGRAGQGYPGELFF.

V usage is TRBV28 and J usage is TRBJ2-7; D is possibly TRBD1 (6 bases). Per the germline V gene, CDR1 is MDHEN and CDR2 is SYDVKM. CDR3 length: 13 amino acids. V was pared by 6 bases and J by 3 bases, with 12 bases between. CDR3 DNA: TGTGCCAGCAGCCGGACAGTCAACTACGAGCAGTACTTC. This encodes CASSRTVNYEQYF.

The chain combines TRBV15 with TRBJ2-1, with 7 bases matching TRBD2. CDR1 and CDR2 (germline): LNHNV, YYDKDF (reference sequence). Unmatched junction bases numbered 9, after V lost 0 bases and J lost 7 bases. This CDR3 comprises 16 residues. In nucleotides, the CDR3 is TGTGCCACCAGCAGAGATAACAGCGGGAATTCGAATGAGCAGTTCTTC. Amino acid sequence: CATSRDNSGNSNEQFF.

The rearrangement links TRBV18 to TRBJ1-1; no clear D gene. Trimming stripped 2 bases from V and 0 bases from J, with 10 bases between. Germline loops: CDR1 KGHSH, CDR2 LQKENI. This CDR3 is 15 amino acids long. This CDR3 reads CASSPFSVLNTEAFF. The CDR3 nucleotides read TGTGCCAGCTCACCATTCTCCGTATTGAACACTGAAGCTTTCTTT.

The CDR3 loop reads CASSARDRLYEQYF. Written as DNA, the CDR3 is TGTGCCAGCAGCGCGCGGGACAGATTATACGAGCAGTACTTC. This chain connects TRBV11-2 to TRBJ2-7; the D gene is possibly TRBD1 (7 bases). The germline V gene encodes CDR1 SGHAT and CDR2 FQNNGV. V gave up 5 bases and J gave up 4 bases, with 15 bases separating them. The CDR3 loop spans 14 amino acids.

The CDR3 DNA sequence: TGTGCCAGCAGCCGCCAAGAGACCCAGTACTTC. This codes for CASSRQETQYF. The V call is TRBV7-2, the J call TRBJ2-5; D is unresolved. Between the trimmed V and J ends, which lost 5 bases and 1 base, there was a span of 2 bases. Germline values: CDR1 SGHTA, CDR2 FQGNSA. CDR3 length: 11 amino acids.

V and J are TRBV11-2 and TRBJ1-1; D gene ambiguous. Deletions cut 1 base from V and 3 bases from J, with 9 bases between. This CDR3 has 14 residues. Per germline, CDR1 SGHAT and CDR2 FQNNGV. The CDR3 reads CASSLGGMDTEAFF. The CDR3 DNA sequence: TGTGCCAGCAGCTTAGGCGGTATGGACACTGAAGCTTTCTTT.

This chain connects TRBV6-5 to TRBJ2-3; TRBD2 matches 12 bases. Looked up from germline, CDR1 is MNHEY and CDR2 is SVGAGI. The CDR3 totals 16 residues. V lost 4 bases and J lost 3; bases outside the gene matches: 5. Here the CDR3 DNA reads TGTGCCAGCAGTTCCCCGACTAGCGGGGGAACAGATACGCAGTATTTT. It is translated as CASSSPTSGGTDTQYF.

V and J are TRBV7-2 and TRBJ2-7, with 9 bases fitting TRBD1. J lost 3 bases, V lost 5 bases, and 8 bases had no gene match. Germline V gene lookup returns CDR1 SGHTA and CDR2 FQGNSA. The CDR3 consists of 15 residues. CDR3 in DNA: TGTGCCAGCAGCGCGACACCGGGACAGGGCTACGAGCAGTACTTC. This translates into CASSATPGQGYEQYF. Variable domain in full (rest from reference TRBV7-2 and TRBJ2-7): GAGVSQSPSNKVTEKGKDVELRCDPISGHTALYWYRQSLGQGLEFLIYFQGNSAPDKSGLPSDRFSAERTGGSVSTLTIQRTQQEDSAVYLCASSATPGQGYEQYFGPGTRLTVT.

This clone was recorded only once. The V gene is TRBV15, the J gene TRBJ2-2; TRBD1 is a possible D gene (6 bases). V lost 0 bases and J lost 1, with 12 bases in between. Germline assignment: CDR1 LNHNV and CDR2 YYDKDF (reference sequence). The CDR3 runs to 17 residues. CDR3 in amino acids: CATSRDGPTGNTGELFF. DNA for the CDR3: TGTGCCACCAGCAGAGATGGTCCGACAGGGAACACCGGGGAGCTGTTTTTT. The variable domain in full, completed from reference TRBV15 and TRBJ2-2, reads DAMVIQNPRYQVTQFGKPVTLSCSQTLNHNVMYWYQQKSSQAPKLLFHYYDKDFNNEADTPDNFQSRRPNTSFCFLDIRSPGLGDTAMYLCATSRDGPTGNTGELFFGEGSRLTVL.

CDR3 region: CASSPAWAYDGYTF. The CDR3 region has the DNA TGTGCCAGCAGCCCAGCCTGGGCCTACGATGGCTACACCTTC. This rearrangement joins TRBV14 to TRBJ1-2, with no clear D. Germline V lookup: CDR1 SGHDN, CDR2 FVKESK. Between the trimmed V and J ends, which lost 4 bases and 6 bases, there was a span of 15 bases. The CDR3 spans 14 residues.

The rearrangement uses TRBV9 and TRBJ2-5; 12 bases align to TRBD2. V was clipped by 0 bases and J by 5 bases; unmatched bases: 14. This CDR3 is 19 amino acids long. The V gene's germline CDR1 is SGDLS and CDR2 YYNGEE. Here the CDR3 DNA reads TGTGCCAGCAGCGTAGGACTAGCGGGAGAAGGAAGAGAATGGGAGACCCAGTACTTC. Translation gives CASSVGLAGEGREWETQYF.

V usage is TRBV18 and J usage is TRBJ2-1, with 7 bases fitting TRBD2. CDR1 KGHSH and CDR2 LQKENI come from the germline V gene. The V and J ends lost 6 bases and 9 bases, in that order; junction bases with no gene match: 11. This CDR3 has 14 amino acids. The CDR3 nucleotides are TGTGCCAGCTCCCTTCGCGGGGGTCCCTTTGAGCAGTTCTTC. Amino acids: CASSLRGGPFEQFF.

This chain uses TRBV6-5 with TRBJ1-5; D may be TRBD1 (5 bases). Germline-derived CDR1 and CDR2 are MNHEY and SVGAGI. Trimming took off 2 bases at V and 4 bases at J, with 6 bases between the two ends. This CDR3 region has 13 residues. Here the CDR3 DNA reads TGTGCCAGCAGTTACAAGGGGAATCAGCCCCAGCATTTT. This codes for CASSYKGNQPQHF.

Points on this clone: Other DNA sequences of this sample code for an identical CDR3. V usage is TRBV12-3 or TRBV12-4 and J usage is TRBJ1-1; the match to TRBD1 covers 7 bases. This CDR3 contains 13 residues. Unmatched junction bases numbered 3, after V lost 8 bases and J lost 0 bases. The CDR3 reads CASRGQLNTEAFF. Written as DNA, the CDR3 is TGTGCCAGCCGGGGACAGTTGAACACTGAAGCTTTCTTT.

The chain carries TRBV5-4 and TRBJ2-1; 11 nucleotides agree with TRBD2. Germline CDR1 is SGHNT and CDR2 is YYREEE (reference sequence). The CDR3 runs 15 residues. V lost 4 bases, J lost 8 bases, and 8 bases stayed unmatched. The CDR3 region is CASSVSGGAFYEQFF. In DNA, the CDR3 is TGTGCCAGCAGCGTTAGCGGGGGGGCCTTCTATGAGCAGTTCTTC.

This clone was seen more than once but under ten times. V is TRBV4-1 and J is TRBJ1-1; no firm D call. The CDR3 runs 17 residues. V lost 6 bases and J 0 bases, leaving 20 bases between the germline ends. The germline V gene has CDR1 MGHRA and CDR2 YSYEKL. CDR3 sequence (DNA): TGCGCCAGCAGTGATGGACTCCCGGTAAGGTTGAACACTGAAGCTTTCTTT. As protein: CASSDGLPVRLNTEAFF.

The chain links TRBV15 to TRBJ2-1; 10 bases are a match to TRBD2. Germline-derived CDR1 and CDR2 are LNHNV and YYDKDF (reference sequence). V shed 0 bases and J 8 bases; nucleotides not matched to a gene: 7. The CDR3 sequence is 16 residues long. This CDR3 reads CATSRDKLAGRDEQFF. The CDR3 region has the DNA TGTGCCACCAGCAGAGATAAACTAGCGGGGAGAGATGAGCAGTTCTTC.

The rearrangement uses TRBV25-1 and TRBJ2-7, with 10 bases aligning to TRBD1. V was clipped by 5 bases and J by 2 bases; unmatched bases: 6. From germline, CDR1 is MGHDK and CDR2 SYGVNS. The CDR3 length is 15 residues. The CDR3 sequence: CASSPGGTGAYEQYF. The DNA of the CDR3 is TGTGCCAGCAGTCCGGGGGGGACAGGGGCCTACGAGCAGTACTTC.

J is TRBJ2-6 and V is TRBV28; 9 positions agree with TRBD2. This CDR3 spans 19 amino acids. Germline lookup yields CDR1 MDHEN and CDR2 SYDVKM. V lost 5 bases and J lost 1; bases outside the gene matches: 12. DNA of the CDR3: TGTGCCAGCAGTCTCCTAAATAGCGGGAGAAAATCTGGGGCCAACGTCCTGACTTTC. As protein: CASSLLNSGRKSGANVLTF.